The clone carrying this TCR beta chain appeared once. The target antigen is unknown. Germline values: CDR1 SGDLS, CDR2 YYNGEE. CDR3 size: 15 residues. The V segment lost 0 bases and the J segment 4 bases; nucleotides outside the gene matches: 5. TCRdb re-derived calls from the RT-PCR reads in MiXCR, one entry per CDR3 protein. In the table there are more than 700,000 distinct CDR3 sequences, 21% of which are singletons. The data belong to a study of response to subunit inactivated influenza vaccine. General study findings and limits: Authors suggested that a seasonal influenza vaccination recruits few new T cells each time.

Sequencing used PBMCs from blood, obtained 4 to 6 days after vaccination. This receptor was obtained from a man aged 45-65 years who received an inactivated influenza vaccine. The gene calls are TRBV9 and TRBJ2-7; 9 nucleotides agree with TRBD1. In DNA, the CDR3 is TGTGCCAGCAGCGTAGGGACAGGGGAGCCGTACGAGCAGTACTTC. It translates to CASSVGTGEPYEQYF.